These T cell receptor beta chains were read from a single sample in a study of CD4 T cells in relation to SARS-CoV-2 and coronaviruses. Repertoires were generated with immunoSEQ multiplex PCR, while TCRdb's copy carries only in-frame clones and drops some. The sample has about 38,000 clones, 88% seen once. Sample: memory CD4+ T cells from PBMCs. The receptors were gathered from an adult with COVID-19. CDR3s include the opening cysteine and the closing phenylalanine or tryptophan. Fields, in order: CDR3 DNA, CDR3 protein, clone size, V gene, D gene, J gene, CDR3 length. A D gene is named only where the DNA matches it firmly. Only some rows state a clone size, as once, few, many or a class for expanded clones.

DNA: TGTGCCAGCAGCTTTCTCAGGCGAGACACCGGGGAGCTGTTTTTT; CDR3: CASSFLRRDTGELFF; size: NA; V: TRBV5-6; D: NA; J: TRBJ2-2; length: 15
DNA: TGTGCCACCAGTGATCGCACAGATACGCAGTATTTT; CDR3: CATSDRTDTQYF; size: NA; V: TRBV24-1; D: NA; J: TRBJ2-3; length: 12
DNA: TGTGCCAGCAGCTTGGTCCAGGAAGGCTATGGCTACACCTTC; CDR3: CASSLVQEGYGYTF; size: NA; V: TRBV5-4; D: NA; J: TRBJ1-2; length: 14
DNA: TGCGCCAGCAGCCATCTCCGGACAGGGACTGGGGCGTACGAGCAGTACTTC; CDR3: CASSHLRTGTGAYEQYF; size: NA; V: TRBV4-1; D: TRBD1; J: TRBJ2-7; length: 17
DNA: TGTGCCAGCAGCTTACTACTAGCGGGGGGAAGTGAGCAGTTCTTC; CDR3: CASSLLLAGGSEQFF; size: NA; V: TRBV6-6; D: TRBD2; J: TRBJ2-1; length: 15
DNA: TGTGCCACCAGTGATTTAAAGGACAGCGGCTACGAGCAGTACTTC; CDR3: CATSDLKDSGYEQYF; size: NA; V: TRBV24-1; D: NA; J: TRBJ2-7; length: 15
DNA: TGTGCCAGCAGCGGGCCGGGACTCAAGCAGTTCTTC; CDR3: CASSGPGLKQFF; size: NA; V: TRBV11-3; D: NA; J: TRBJ2-1; length: 12
DNA: TGTGCCAGCAGTCCCCCGACCGAGGAGCAGTACTTC; CDR3: CASSPPTEEQYF; size: NA; V: TRBV2; D: NA; J: TRBJ2-7; length: 12
DNA: TGTGCCAGCACCCAAGTGGGACTAGCCGCGCCTGAGCAGTACTTC; CDR3: CASTQVGLAAPEQYF; size: once; V: TRBV2; D: TRBD2; J: TRBJ2-7; length: 15
DNA: TGTGCCAGCAGGGGGACAGGGGCTTTTGGCTACACCTTC; CDR3: CASRGTGAFGYTF; size: NA; V: TRBV2; D: TRBD1; J: TRBJ1-2; length: 13
DNA: TGTGCCAGCAGCTTAGGCCCCGGGCGAGACTATGGCTACACCTTC; CDR3: CASSLGPGRDYGYTF; size: NA; V: TRBV11-2; D: NA; J: TRBJ1-2; length: 15
DNA: TGTGCCAGCAGAACATTCCCTGGCGCGGAGACCCAGTACTTC; CDR3: CASRTFPGAETQYF; size: NA; V: TRBV6-5; D: NA; J: TRBJ2-5; length: 14
DNA: TGCGCCAGCAGCCCGGGGGAGCACACAGAGACCCAGTACTTC; CDR3: CASSPGEHTETQYF; size: NA; V: TRBV5-1; D: NA; J: TRBJ2-5; length: 14
DNA: TGTGCCAGCAGATATCCCTCGGGTGACTCCTACGAGCAGTACTTC; CDR3: CASRYPSGDSYEQYF; size: once; V: TRBV28; D: NA; J: TRBJ2-7; length: 15
DNA: TGCGCCAGCAGCCAAGAGACAGGGGGCGTAGGTGAGCAGTACTTC; CDR3: CASSQETGGVGEQYF; size: NA; V: TRBV4-1; D: TRBD1; J: TRBJ2-7; length: 15
DNA: TGTGCCAGCAGCTTGTGGGGGACAGGGGGATCTCCTGAAGCTTTCTTT; CDR3: CASSLWGTGGSPEAFF; size: few; V: TRBV5-6; D: TRBD1; J: TRBJ1-1; length: 16
DNA: TGTGCCTCGAAGGGGACAGGGGGCCGCGAGCAGTACTTC; CDR3: CASKGTGGREQYF; size: NA; V: TRBV11-3; D: TRBD1; J: TRBJ2-7; length: 13
DNA: TGTGCCAGCAGCTCGGTGGGGGATCAGCCCCAGCATTTT; CDR3: CASSSVGDQPQHF; size: NA; V: TRBV7-9; D: NA; J: TRBJ1-5; length: 13
DNA: TGTGCCAGCAGCCTCGCATCAGTAGGTCTGCCTAGCACAGATACGCAGTATTTT; CDR3: CASSLASVGLPSTDTQYF; size: NA; V: TRBV14; D: NA; J: TRBJ2-3; length: 18
DNA: TGTGCCAGCAGCTTGGCCCCGGCAGGCGGGGGGTCTAGGCCCCAGCATTTT; CDR3: CASSLAPAGGGSRPQHF; size: few; V: TRBV5-6; D: NA; J: TRBJ1-5; length: 17
DNA: TGTGCCAGCAGCTTAGGACAGGTAAACGAGCAGTACTTC; CDR3: CASSLGQVNEQYF; size: NA; V: TRBV7-8; D: NA; J: TRBJ2-7; length: 13
DNA: TGTGCCAGTAGTGACCCCCGGGGTTTCAGCGAGCAGTACTTC; CDR3: CASSDPRGFSEQYF; size: NA; V: TRBV19; D: NA; J: TRBJ2-7; length: 14
DNA: TGTGCCAGCAGCTTAAGTGTCGCTGGGGCCAACGTCCTGACTTTC; CDR3: CASSLSVAGANVLTF; size: NA; V: TRBV7-3; D: NA; J: TRBJ2-6; length: 15
DNA: TGTGCCAGTAGTAGGACAGTTAGATCCTACGAGCAGTACTTC; CDR3: CASSRTVRSYEQYF; size: once; V: TRBV19; D: NA; J: TRBJ2-7; length: 14
DNA: TGTGCCAGCAGTTACCGGGGGCTCTCAGGAGATACGCAGTATTTT; CDR3: CASSYRGLSGDTQYF; size: NA; V: TRBV6-5; D: NA; J: TRBJ2-3; length: 15
DNA: TGTGCCAGCAGTGATTCCAAAAGACAGGGTAATTCACCCCTCCACTTT; CDR3: CASSDSKRQGNSPLHF; size: NA; V: TRBV6-1; D: TRBD1; J: TRBJ1-6; length: 16
DNA: TGTGCCAGCAGTTACTCTCGCAGGGTAAATCAGCCCCAGCATTTT; CDR3: CASSYSRRVNQPQHF; size: NA; V: TRBV6-5; D: NA; J: TRBJ1-5; length: 15
DNA: TGCGCCAGCAGCCAAGTGACAGGGGAGTCCTACGAGCAGTACTTC; CDR3: CASSQVTGESYEQYF; size: NA; V: TRBV4-1; D: TRBD1; J: TRBJ2-7; length: 15
DNA: TGTGCCAGTAGTGTGGACGGTAGGAGTGAGACCCAGTACTTC; CDR3: CASSVDGRSETQYF; size: NA; V: TRBV19; D: NA; J: TRBJ2-5; length: 14
DNA: TGTGCCAGCAGCCGTCACGGGAGAACGGATAATTCACCCCTCCACTTT; CDR3: CASSRHGRTDNSPLHF; size: NA; V: TRBV5-8; D: NA; J: TRBJ1-6; length: 16
DNA: TGCGCCAGCAGAGGTTCGGGGGCCAGAGAGACCCAGTACTTC; CDR3: CASRGSGARETQYF; size: NA; V: TRBV5-1; D: NA; J: TRBJ2-5; length: 14
DNA: TGTGCCAGCAGTACGACATCTGGGGCCAACGTCCTGACTTTC; CDR3: CASSTTSGANVLTF; size: NA; V: TRBV6-4; D: NA; J: TRBJ2-6; length: 14
DNA: TGTGCCAGCAGTACCGACAGGGAGGGAAACACCATATATTTT; CDR3: CASSTDREGNTIYF; size: NA; V: TRBV28; D: TRBD1; J: TRBJ1-3; length: 14
DNA: TGTGCCAGCAGCTTAGCTGGGTTGGGACAGACCACAGATACGCAGTATTTT; CDR3: CASSLAGLGQTTDTQYF; size: NA; V: TRBV7-2; D: TRBD1; J: TRBJ2-3; length: 17
DNA: TGTGCCAGCGCCCGGGCTAGCGGGGCTCAAGGAGATACGCAGTATTTT; CDR3: CASARASGAQGDTQYF; size: NA; V: TRBV7-2; D: TRBD2; J: TRBJ2-3; length: 16
DNA: TGTGCCAGCAGCTTTAGTGGACTAGCTGAAGAGACCCAGTACTTC; CDR3: CASSFSGLAEETQYF; size: NA; V: TRBV5-4; D: TRBD2; J: TRBJ2-5; length: 15
DNA: TGTGCCAGCAGCTTAAGGGGAGACCAGCTGAGGAAAGAGACCCAGTACTTC; CDR3: CASSLRGDQLRKETQYF; size: NA; V: TRBV7-2; D: NA; J: TRBJ2-5; length: 17
DNA: TGTGCCAGTAGCCGGACTAGCGGGGCCTCCTACAATGAGCAGTTCTTC; CDR3: CASSRTSGASYNEQFF; size: few; V: TRBV19; D: TRBD2; J: TRBJ2-1; length: 16
DNA: TGTGCCAGCAGTGAAGGAGGGAGGCGGGAGTACTTC; CDR3: CASSEGGRREYF; size: NA; V: TRBV2; D: NA; J: TRBJ2-7; length: 12
DNA: TGTGCCAGCAGCTTATGGAGCGGGGCGACCTATAGCAAAAACATTCAGTACTTC; CDR3: CASSLWSGATYSKNIQYF; size: NA; V: TRBV7-9; D: TRBD2; J: TRBJ2-4; length: 18
DNA: TGTGCCAGTAGTATAGCAGGGGAGGGTTACAATGAGCAGTTCTTC; CDR3: CASSIAGEGYNEQFF; size: NA; V: TRBV19; D: NA; J: TRBJ2-1; length: 15
DNA: TGTGCCAGCAGCCCCGGTACTGTCGTCACTGAAGCTTTCTTT; CDR3: CASSPGTVVTEAFF; size: NA; V: TRBV3-1/TRBV3-2; D: NA; J: TRBJ1-1; length: 14
DNA: TGTGCCAGCAGCGTAGGACACGTAGGTTCGAACACTGAAGCTTTCTTT; CDR3: CASSVGHVGSNTEAFF; size: NA; V: TRBV9; D: NA; J: TRBJ1-1; length: 16
DNA: TGTGCCAGCAGCTTCCCAGGTGGAGTCATGAACACTGAAGCTTTCTTT; CDR3: CASSFPGGVMNTEAFF; size: NA; V: TRBV11-3; D: NA; J: TRBJ1-1; length: 16
DNA: TGTGCCAGCAGCCAGGGCCAGGGCACCGGGGAGCTGTTTTTT; CDR3: CASSQGQGTGELFF; size: few; V: TRBV3-1/TRBV3-2; D: NA; J: TRBJ2-2; length: 14
DNA: TGTGCCAGCAGCTTTAGGAGACAGGGGGACTATGGCTACACCTTC; CDR3: CASSFRRQGDYGYTF; size: NA; V: TRBV7-9; D: TRBD1; J: TRBJ1-2; length: 15
DNA: TGTGCCAGCAGTAACGGGCAGGCGAACACTGAAGCTTTCTTT; CDR3: CASSNGQANTEAFF; size: NA; V: TRBV6-6; D: NA; J: TRBJ1-1; length: 14
DNA: TGTGCCAGCAGCTTATCACGGGGGAGACCGTACTTC; CDR3: CASSLSRGRPYF; size: NA; V: TRBV7-2; D: NA; J: TRBJ2-5; length: 12
DNA: TGTGCCAGCAGCGCCGGACTAGCGGGGGGGCGGGGAGATACGCAGTATTTT; CDR3: CASSAGLAGGRGDTQYF; size: NA; V: TRBV9; D: TRBD2; J: TRBJ2-3; length: 17
DNA: TGTGCCAGCAGCCGAGAATCGGGACAGCTTCCCGAGCAGTACTTC; CDR3: CASSRESGQLPEQYF; size: NA; V: TRBV5-4; D: TRBD1; J: TRBJ2-7; length: 15
DNA: TGTGCCAGCAGCGGTACCCCCTCCTACACTGAAGCTTTCTTT; CDR3: CASSGTPSYTEAFF; size: few; V: TRBV7-2; D: NA; J: TRBJ1-1; length: 14
DNA: TGTGCCAGCAGCCGCGGGGGGAGCGCCGGGGAGCTGTTTTTT; CDR3: CASSRGGSAGELFF; size: NA; V: TRBV7-2; D: TRBD2; J: TRBJ2-2; length: 14
DNA: TGCGCCAGCAAAGAGGGGAGCCAGGGAAAAGGCGTGCAGTTCTTC; CDR3: CASKEGSQGKGVQFF; size: NA; V: TRBV5-1; D: NA; J: TRBJ2-1; length: 15
DNA: TGTGCCAGCAGCTTAGGGGCGGGGGCTCCCCCGGAGACCCAGTACTTC; CDR3: CASSLGAGAPPETQYF; size: NA; V: TRBV7-3; D: NA; J: TRBJ2-5; length: 16
DNA: TGTGCCAGCAGCCCCGGGACAGGAGGGCAGCCCCAGCATTTT; CDR3: CASSPGTGGQPQHF; size: NA; V: TRBV11-2; D: TRBD1; J: TRBJ1-5; length: 14
DNA: TGCGCCAGCAGCTTGGGGGCTGGGGAGACCCAGTACTTC; CDR3: CASSLGAGETQYF; size: NA; V: TRBV5-1; D: NA; J: TRBJ2-5; length: 13
DNA: TGCAGCGTTCCGCAGGGGGCGACTGAAGCTTTCTTT; CDR3: CSVPQGATEAFF; size: NA; V: TRBV29-1; D: TRBD1; J: TRBJ1-1; length: 12
DNA: TGTGCCAGCACCATAAGGACAGGTCCTAACTATGGCTACACCTTC; CDR3: CASTIRTGPNYGYTF; size: NA; V: TRBV28; D: TRBD1; J: TRBJ1-2; length: 15
DNA: TGTGCCAGCAGTGAAGGCAGCTCTGGAAACACCATATATTTT; CDR3: CASSEGSSGNTIYF; size: NA; V: TRBV6-1; D: NA; J: TRBJ1-3; length: 14